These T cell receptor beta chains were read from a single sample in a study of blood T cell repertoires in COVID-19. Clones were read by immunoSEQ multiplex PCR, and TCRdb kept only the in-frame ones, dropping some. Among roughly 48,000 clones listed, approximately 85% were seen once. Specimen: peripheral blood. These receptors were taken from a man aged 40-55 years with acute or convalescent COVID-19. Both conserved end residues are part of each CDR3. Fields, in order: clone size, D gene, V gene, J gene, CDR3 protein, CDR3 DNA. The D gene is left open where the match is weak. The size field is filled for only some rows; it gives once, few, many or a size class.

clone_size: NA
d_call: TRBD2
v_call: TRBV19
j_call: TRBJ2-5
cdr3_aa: CASSTVVRGAGQETQYF
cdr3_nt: TGTGCCAGTAGTACCGTTGTACGGGGAGCGGGGCAAGAGACCCAGTACTTC

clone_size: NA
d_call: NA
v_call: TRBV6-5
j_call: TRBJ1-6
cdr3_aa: CASSSQGRNSPLHF
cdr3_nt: TGTGCCAGCAGTAGTCAGGGGCGAAATTCACCCCTCCACTTT

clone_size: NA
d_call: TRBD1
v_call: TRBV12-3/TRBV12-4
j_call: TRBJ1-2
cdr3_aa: CASIGSRGYGYTF
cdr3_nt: TGTGCCAGCATAGGAAGCAGGGGGTATGGCTACACCTTC

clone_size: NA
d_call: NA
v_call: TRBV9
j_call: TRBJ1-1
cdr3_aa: CASSVGVTGSAEAFF
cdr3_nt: TGTGCCAGCAGCGTAGGGGTCACGGGGTCGGCTGAAGCTTTCTTT

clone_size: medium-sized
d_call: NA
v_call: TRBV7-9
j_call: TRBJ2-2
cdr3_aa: CASSLEGTLAGGGELFF
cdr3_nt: TGTGCCAGCAGCTTAGAAGGGACACTCGCTGGAGGCGGGGAGCTGTTTTTT

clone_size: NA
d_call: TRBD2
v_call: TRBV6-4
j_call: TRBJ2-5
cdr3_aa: CASSPVPGTSQETQYF
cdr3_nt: TGTGCCAGCAGCCCGGTCCCCGGGACTAGCCAGGAGACCCAGTACTTC

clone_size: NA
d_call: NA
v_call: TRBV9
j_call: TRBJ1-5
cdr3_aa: CASSVAGNQPQHF
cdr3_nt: TGTGCCAGCAGCGTAGCGGGGAATCAGCCCCAGCATTTT

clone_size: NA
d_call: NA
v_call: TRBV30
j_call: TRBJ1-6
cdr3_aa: CAWELTGPRVNSPLHF
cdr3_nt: TGTGCCTGGGAACTTACAGGGCCCAGGGTAAATTCACCCCTCCACTTT

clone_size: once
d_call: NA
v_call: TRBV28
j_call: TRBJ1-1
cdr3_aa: CASSPDPGRGKWNTEAFF
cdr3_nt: TGTGCCAGCAGTCCCGACCCAGGTCGGGGGAAGTGGAACACTGAAGCTTTCTTT

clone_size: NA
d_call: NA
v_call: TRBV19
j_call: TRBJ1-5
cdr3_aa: CASSTYGRDSNQPQHF
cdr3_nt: TGTGCCAGTAGTACCTACGGACGGGATAGCAATCAGCCCCAGCATTTT

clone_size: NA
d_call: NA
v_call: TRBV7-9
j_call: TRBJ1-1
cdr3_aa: CASSFGGSTEAFF
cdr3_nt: TGTGCCAGCAGCTTCGGGGGAAGCACTGAAGCTTTCTTT

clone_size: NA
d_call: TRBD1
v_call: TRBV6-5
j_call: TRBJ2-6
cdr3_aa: CASSWTGPGANVLTF
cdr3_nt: TGTGCCAGCAGTTGGACAGGGCCTGGGGCCAACGTCCTGACTTTC

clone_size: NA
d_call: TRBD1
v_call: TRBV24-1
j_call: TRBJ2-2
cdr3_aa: CATSDSGQGRTGELFF
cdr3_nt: TGTGCCACCAGTGACTCGGGACAGGGGAGAACCGGGGAGCTGTTTTTT

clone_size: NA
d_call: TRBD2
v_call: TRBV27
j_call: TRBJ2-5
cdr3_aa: CASSTREGTLYLKTQYF
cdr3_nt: TGTGCCAGCAGTACACGGGAGGGGACCCTCTACTTGAAGACCCAGTACTTC

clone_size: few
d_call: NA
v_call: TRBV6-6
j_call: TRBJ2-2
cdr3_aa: CARGPPGELFF
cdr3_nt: TGTGCCAGGGGCCCACCCGGGGAGCTGTTTTTT

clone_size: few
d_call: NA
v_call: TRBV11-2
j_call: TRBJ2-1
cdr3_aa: CASSLEVAGLKFF
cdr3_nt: TGTGCCAGCAGCTTAGAAGTAGCAGGACTGAAGTTCTTC

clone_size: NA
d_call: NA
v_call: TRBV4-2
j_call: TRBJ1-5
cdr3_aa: CASSHNRVGQPQHF
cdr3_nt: TGTGCCAGCAGCCACAACAGGGTTGGTCAGCCCCAGCATTTT

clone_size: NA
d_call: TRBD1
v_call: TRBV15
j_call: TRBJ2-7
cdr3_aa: CATSTRQGRYEQYF
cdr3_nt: TGTGCCACCAGCACCCGACAGGGAAGATACGAGCAGTACTTC

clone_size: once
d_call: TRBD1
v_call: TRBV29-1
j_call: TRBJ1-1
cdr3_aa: CSVNPPGGGLDTEAFF
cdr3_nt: TGCAGCGTTAACCCGCCGGGAGGGGGCCTAGACACTGAAGCTTTCTTT

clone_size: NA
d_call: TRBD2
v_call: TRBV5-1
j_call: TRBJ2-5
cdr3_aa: CASSLGPGGGETQYF
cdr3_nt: TGCGCCAGCAGCTTGGGGCCGGGAGGGGGAGAGACCCAGTACTTC

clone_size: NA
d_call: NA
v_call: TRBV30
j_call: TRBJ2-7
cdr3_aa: CAWSAIGGAPSEQYF
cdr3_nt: TGTGCCTGGAGTGCAATAGGGGGGGCACCGAGCGAGCAGTACTTC

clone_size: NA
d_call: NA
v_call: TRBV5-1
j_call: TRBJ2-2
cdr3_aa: CASSSGTTNTGELFF
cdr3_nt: TGCGCCAGCAGCTCCGGGACAACGAACACCGGGGAGCTGTTTTTT

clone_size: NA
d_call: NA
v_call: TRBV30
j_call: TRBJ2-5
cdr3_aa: CAWNRDRETQYF
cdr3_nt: TGTGCCTGGAACAGGGACCGAGAGACCCAGTACTTC

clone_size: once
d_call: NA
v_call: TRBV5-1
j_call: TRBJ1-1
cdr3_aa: CASSLTGGSEAFF
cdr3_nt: TGCGCCAGCAGCTTAACAGGTGGATCTGAAGCTTTCTTT

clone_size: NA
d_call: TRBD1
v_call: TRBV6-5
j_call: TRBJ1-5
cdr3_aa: CASVDRGFNQPQHF
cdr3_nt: TGTGCCAGCGTAGACAGGGGTTTCAATCAGCCCCAGCATTTT

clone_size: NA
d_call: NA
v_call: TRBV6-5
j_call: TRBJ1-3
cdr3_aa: CASSYSRGMSGNTIYF
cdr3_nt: TGTGCCAGCAGTTACTCGAGGGGGATGTCTGGAAACACCATATATTTT